Below, 17 T cell receptor beta chains from the same sample are listed, as sequenced in a study of blood T cell repertoires in COVID-19. Sequenced by immunoSEQ multiplex PCR; TCRdb stores in-frame clones only, minus some. The table lists around 210,000 clones, 89% of them singletons. The sample consisted of PBMCs or T cells enriched from blood (not recorded which). Receptor source: a woman between 18 and 29 years old who had recovered from COVID-19.

This rearrangement joins TRBV7-9 to TRBJ1-6; D not certain. The V and J ends lost 5 bases and 7 bases respectively, with 12 bases between them. The CDR3 extends over 14 amino acids. CDR1 is SEHNR, CDR2 FQNEAQ, per germline (reference sequence). The CDR3 spells CASSPPAENSPLHF. The CDR3 DNA is TGTGCCAGCAGCCCACCGGCGGAGAATTCACCCCTCCACTTT.

The rearrangement uses TRBV6-1 and TRBJ2-1; maybe TRBD1 (7 bases). V gave up 0 bases and J gave up 10 bases, with 16 bases separating them. The CDR3 runs 15 residues. Per germline, CDR1 MNHNS and CDR2 SASEGT. In DNA, the CDR3 is TGTGCCAGCAGTGAAGCGGCCCTACAGGGGAGGGAGCAGTTCTTC. Its translation is CASSEAALQGREQFF.

This chain connects TRBV4-1 to TRBJ1-1; D is unresolved. Germline V gene data show CDR1 as MGHRA and CDR2 as YSYEKL. The CDR3 covers 15 residues. V dropped 4 bases and J dropped 0 bases, with 12 bases sitting between them. The CDR3: CASSPTWTMNTEAFF. The CDR3 nucleotides read TGCGCCAGCAGCCCAACTTGGACTATGAACACTGAAGCTTTCTTT.

The CDR3 reads CASSAGTSVHEQYF. In DNA form, the CDR3 reads TGTGCCAGCAGCGCCGGGACTAGCGTCCACGAGCAGTACTTC. The rearrangement joins TRBV3-1 (or the pseudogene TRBV3-2) to TRBJ2-7; 10 nucleotides align to TRBD2. The CDR3 loop spans 14 amino acids. CDR1 is LGHDT, CDR2 YNNKEL, per germline (reference sequence). V gave up 5 bases and J gave up 5 bases; unmatched junction bases: 6.

The rearrangement links TRBV5-5 to TRBJ1-1; unclear D gene. Germline assignment: CDR1 SGHKS and CDR2 YYEKEE (reference sequence). V gave up 4 bases and J gave up 1 base, with 5 bases separating them. The CDR3 length is 12 residues. The CDR3: CASSRSNTEAFF. For the CDR3, the DNA is TGTGCCAGCAGCCGGTCGAACACTGAAGCTTTCTTT.

The rearrangement joins TRBV5-1 to TRBJ2-5; 11 bases are shared with TRBD2. Germline CDR1 SGHRS, CDR2 YFSETQ. This CDR3 region has 18 residues. V gave up 0 bases and J gave up 3 bases; unmatched junction bases: 10. Written as DNA, the CDR3 is TGCGCCAGCAGCTTGGTTTTCGGGCTAGCGGGGGGAGAAGAGACCCAGTACTTC. Its protein is CASSLVFGLAGGEETQYF.

The rearrangement uses TRBV7-9 and TRBJ1-2; the D gene is possibly TRBD1 (5 bases). Trimming took 2 bases from V and 4 from J, leaving 14 bases between them. Germline assignment: CDR1 SEHNR and CDR2 FQNEAQ (reference sequence). The CDR3 extends over 15 amino acids. The CDR3 protein is CASSLWTTQVYGYTF. CDR3 nucleotides: TGTGCCAGCAGCTTATGGACAACTCAGGTCTATGGCTACACCTTC.

The J gene is TRBJ1-3, the V gene TRBV3-1 (or the pseudogene TRBV3-2); maybe TRBD1 (5 bases). V lost 3 bases and J 0 bases, leaving 6 bases between the germline ends. Per germline, CDR1 LGHDT and CDR2 YNNKEL (reference sequence). The CDR3 covers 14 residues. In DNA, the CDR3 is TGTGCCAGCAGCCACGGGGGCTCTGGAAACACCATATATTTT. It is translated as CASSHGGSGNTIYF.

This clone was seen just once. The V and J genes are TRBV19 and TRBJ1-5, with TRBD1 matching over 9 bases. The CDR3 consists of 17 residues. In germline, CDR1 is LNHDA, CDR2 SQIVND (reference sequence). The V and J ends lost 6 bases and 5 bases, in that order; junction bases with no gene match: 14. CDR3 in DNA: TGTGCCAGTAGGGTACGAGGGGGACAGGGAAGACATCAGCCCCAGCATTTT. As protein: CASRVRGGQGRHQPQHF.

The V and J genes are TRBV18 and TRBJ2-3, with TRBD1 identical over 9 bases. The trim removed 4 bases at V and 3 bases at J, leaving 2 bases unmatched. Germline CDR1 is KGHSH and CDR2 is LQKENI. This CDR3 is built from 14 residues. The DNA of the CDR3 is TGTGCCAGCTCACGTGGACAGGGGACAGATACGCAGTATTTT. Amino acid sequence: CASSRGQGTDTQYF. The full variable domain, rest sourced from reference TRBV18 and TRBJ2-3, is NAGVMQNPRHLVRRRGQEARLRCSPMKGHSHVYWYRQLPEEGLKFMVYLQKENIIDESGMPKERFSAEFPKEGPSILRIQQVVRGDSAAYFCASSRGQGTDTQYFGPGTRLTVL.

The V call is TRBV5-1, the J call TRBJ1-4; the match to TRBD1 covers 10 bases. V was pared by 2 bases and J by 0 bases, with 4 bases of the junction left unmatched. CDR1 is SGHRS and CDR2 is YFSETQ in the germline V gene. The CDR3 length is 17 residues. CDR3 sequence reads: CASSFGQGGATNEKLFF. For the CDR3, the DNA is TGCGCCAGCAGCTTCGGACAGGGGGGTGCAACTAATGAAAAACTGTTTTTT.

By sample fraction, this clone is hyperexpanded. The V gene is TRBV30, the J gene TRBJ1-1; D perhaps matches TRBD1 (5 bases). CDR3 length: 12 amino acids. V lost 5 bases, J lost 4 bases, and 11 bases lay in between. Looked up from germline, CDR1 is GTSNPN and CDR2 is SVGIG (reference sequence). This chain's CDR3 is CAWGAGFTEAFF. The DNA for the CDR3 is TGTGCCTGGGGTGCAGGGTTCACTGAAGCTTTCTTT.

This chain connects TRBV5-1 to TRBJ2-7; D is possibly TRBD2 (6 bases). Deletions cut 0 bases from V and 2 bases from J, with 12 bases between. Germline CDR1 and CDR2: SGHRS and YFSETQ. This CDR3 contains 15 residues. CDR3 nucleotide sequence: TGCGCCAGCAGCTTGGTGCCGGGGGAAACCTACGAGCAGTACTTC. This translates into CASSLVPGETYEQYF.

The chain links TRBV11-2 to TRBJ2-5; D gene uncertain. CDR1 is SGHAT and CDR2 is FQNNGV in the germline V gene. Trimming removed 5 bases at V and 3 bases at J, with 10 bases between. The CDR3 spans 13 residues. The CDR3 spells CASSDGFKETQYF. CDR3 nucleotides: TGTGCCAGCAGCGACGGGTTTAAAGAGACCCAGTACTTC.

The gene calls are TRBV4-1 and TRBJ2-6; D remains unclear. CDR1 is MGHRA and CDR2 is YSYEKL in the germline V gene. V was pared by 2 bases and J by 6 bases, with 14 bases between. This CDR3 comprises 16 residues. CDR3 loop: CASSQRSAVVANVLTF. CDR3 DNA: TGCGCCAGCAGCCAACGATCTGCAGTTGTGGCCAACGTCCTGACTTTC.

V is TRBV3-1 (or the pseudogene TRBV3-2) and J is TRBJ1-5; D call uncertain. V was pared by 3 bases and J by 3 bases, with 9 bases between. Per the germline V gene, CDR1 is LGHDT and CDR2 is YNNKEL (reference sequence). The CDR3 extends over 14 amino acids. The CDR3 spells CASSHGSLNQPQHF. The DNA of the CDR3 is TGTGCCAGCAGCCACGGGAGCCTCAATCAGCCCCAGCATTTT.

This clone was picked up one time. This chain joins TRBV2 and TRBJ2-7, with D perhaps matching TRBD1 (6 bases). Germline CDR1 reads SNHLY; CDR2 reads FYNNEI. V was pared by 7 bases and J by 2 bases, with 9 bases between. The CDR3 is made up of 12 amino acids. The CDR3 DNA reads as TGTGCCAGCACCAGGACAGCCTACGAGCAGTACTTC. This encodes CASTRTAYEQYF.